This T cell receptor beta chain was retrieved from a study of T-cell reconstitution after alpha-beta-depleted transplantation in children. Unique molecular identifiers were built into the TCRbeta library. From the PCR reads, TCRdb called clonotypes with MiXCR, one entry per CDR3 protein. There are hundreds of thousands of distinct CDR3 sequences in the sample; approximately 10% occur only once, and over 5% lies in the top ten. This clonotype was counted at least ten times. This CDR3 has 15 amino acids. The V end was cut by 1 base, the J end by 6 bases, with 13 bases between. Looked up from germline, CDR1 is SGHRS and CDR2 is YFSETQ.

This chain links TRBV5-1 with TRBJ2-2; D might be TRBD1 (7 bases). The TCR was taken from a human donor who donated a stem cell graft to a child with acute lymphoblastic leukemia. Here the sequenced sample was PBMCs from the stem cell graft donor, taken from the stem cell graft. CDR3 in DNA: TGCGCCAGCAGCTTGTCAGGGGGGCCGGCCGGGGAGCTGTTTTTT. Its protein product is CASSLSGGPAGELFF.